A selection of T cell receptor beta chains follows, all from one sample in a study of ipilimumab plus nivolumab after autologous stem cell transplantation. Repertoires were generated with immunoSEQ multiplex PCR, while TCRdb's copy carries only in-frame clones and drops some. The table records over 75,000 clones, under 85% of them present only once. The specimen comprised PBMCs, sampled in a trial of ipilimumab plus nivolumab as post-transplant consolidation. The receptors shown here come from a male donor with diffuse large B-cell lymphoma. The CDR3 runs from the conserved cysteine through the conserved F or W. The D gene is left open where the match is weak. Some rows have no size entry. The others give once, few or many, or a class for an expanded clone.

CDR3 protein | CDR3 DNA | V gene | CDR3 length | D gene | J gene | clone size
CASSGQGFGYTF | TGTGCCAGCAGCGGACAGGGCTTCGGCTACACCTTC | TRBV7-9 | 12 | TRBD1 | TRBJ1-2 | .
CASRPRPYSWNTIYF | TGTGCCAGCAGACCGCGGCCTTATTCGTGGAACACCATATATTTT | TRBV6-5 | 15 | . | TRBJ1-3 | .
CATGMGDNSPLHF | TGTGCCACTGGCATGGGGGATAATTCACCCCTCCACTTT | TRBV19 | 13 | . | TRBJ1-6 | .
CATSRDLDRVRTGEAFF | TGTGCCACCAGCAGAGATTTAGATAGGGTTCGGACGGGTGAAGCTTTCTTT | TRBV15 | 17 | . | TRBJ1-1 | .
CASSYIGTARRYF | TGTGCCAGCAGTTACATTGGGACGGCGCGGAGGTACTTC | TRBV6-5 | 13 | . | TRBJ2-5 | once
CASSNRWAGNTGELFF | TGTGCCAGCAGCAACCGGTGGGCAGGAAACACCGGGGAGCTGTTTTTT | TRBV5-6 | 16 | . | TRBJ2-2 | .
CASSTGTGFDTQYF | TGTGCCAGCAGCACCGGGACAGGGTTTGATACGCAGTATTTT | TRBV11-3 | 14 | TRBD1 | TRBJ2-3 | .
CASSQDTASFNSPLHF | TGCGCCAGCAGCCAAGATACTGCCTCCTTCAATTCACCCCTCCACTTT | TRBV4-1 | 16 | . | TRBJ1-6 | .
CASNPQGAKNSPLHF | TGTGCCAGTAACCCTCAGGGGGCGAAGAATTCACCCCTCCACTTT | TRBV19 | 15 | TRBD1 | TRBJ1-6 | .
CASSSGVRGELFF | TGTGCCAGCAGCTCAGGGGTCCGGGGGGAGCTGTTTTTT | TRBV7-2 | 13 | . | TRBJ2-2 | .
CASSGEVSSPLHF | TGTGCCAGCAGTGGTGAAGTCAGTTCACCCCTCCACTTT | TRBV6-1 | 13 | . | TRBJ1-6 | .
CASSPTAGGWSTDTQYF | TGTGCCAGCAGCCCCACGGCGGGGGGATGGTCGACAGATACGCAGTATTTT | TRBV11-2 | 17 | TRBD2 | TRBJ2-3 | .
CASSKATGQGDNEQFF | TGTGCCAGCAGCAAAGCGACGGGACAGGGGGACAATGAGCAGTTCTTC | TRBV21-1 | 16 | . | TRBJ2-1 | .
CSVGRRLELNTEAFF | TGCAGCGTGGGAAGACGGTTAGAGTTGAACACTGAAGCTTTCTTT | TRBV29-1 | 15 | . | TRBJ1-1 | .
CASGLGISGDTEAFF | TGTGCTAGTGGTTTGGGTATATCGGGAGATACTGAAGCTTTCTTT | TRBV12-5 | 15 | . | TRBJ1-1 | .
CASSSPGVGGNEQFF | TGTGCCAGCAGCTCGCCAGGGGTTGGGGGCAATGAGCAGTTCTTC | TRBV7-9 | 15 | . | TRBJ2-1 | .
CASSTAGTAKTSSPLHF | TGTGCCAGCAGCACAGCGGGGACCGCGAAAACGTCTTCACCCCTCCACTTT | TRBV7-8 | 17 | . | TRBJ1-6 | once
CAWSVVGMGYTEAFF | TGTGCCTGGAGTGTAGTGGGTATGGGTTACACTGAAGCTTTCTTT | TRBV30 | 15 | . | TRBJ1-1 | .
CASSYSNYEQYF | TGTGCCAGCAGTTACTCGAATTACGAGCAGTACTTC | TRBV6-6 | 12 | . | TRBJ2-7 | .
CASSLEQGLGEQFF | TGTGCCAGCAGCTTGGAACAGGGGTTGGGGGAGCAGTTCTTC | TRBV5-4 | 14 | TRBD1 | TRBJ2-1 | .
CASTPGAGGGYTF | TGTGCCAGCACCCCGGGGGCGGGAGGAGGCTACACCTTC | TRBV11-2 | 13 | . | TRBJ1-2 | .
CAVPGTGGTGELFF | TGTGCCGTTCCCGGGACAGGGGGGACCGGGGAGCTGTTTTTT | TRBV7-9 | 14 | TRBD1 | TRBJ2-2 | .
CASSPGQFFTQHF | TGTGCCAGCAGCCCGGGCCAGTTTTTCACCCAGCATTTT | TRBV2 | 13 | . | TRBJ1-5 | .
CASASSGGADTQYF | TGTGCCAGCGCATCTAGCGGGGGAGCAGATACGCAGTATTTT | TRBV18 | 14 | TRBD2 | TRBJ2-3 | once
CASSLVAQNTEAFF | TGTGCCAGCAGCTTAGTTGCCCAAAACACTGAAGCTTTCTTT | TRBV7-6 | 14 | . | TRBJ1-1 | .
CASSLGLAGTGELFF | TGTGCCAGCAGCTTAGGACTAGCTGGGACCGGGGAGCTGTTTTTT | TRBV7-2 | 15 | TRBD2 | TRBJ2-2 | .
CASSPTPPFFQPQHF | TGTGCCAGCAGCCCAACTCCCCCTTTCTTCCAGCCCCAGCATTTT | TRBV5-8 | 15 | . | TRBJ1-5 | .
CASSLQARSADTQYF | TGTGCCAGCTCCTTACAGGCCCGGTCGGCAGATACGCAGTATTTT | TRBV2 | 15 | . | TRBJ2-3 | .
CASSNRVGLAKNIQYF | TGTGCCAGTAGTAACAGGGTTGGGTTAGCCAAAAACATTCAGTACTTC | TRBV19 | 16 | . | TRBJ2-4 | .
CASSLAVGSSYEQYF | TGTGCCAGCAGCTTGGCGGTGGGATCCTCCTACGAGCAGTACTTC | TRBV5-4 | 15 | . | TRBJ2-7 | .
CATSPAGGQPQHF | TGTGCCACCAGCCCGGCTGGGGGTCAGCCCCAGCATTTT | TRBV15 | 13 | . | TRBJ1-5 | .
CASGLNMGDAGEQYF | TGTGCCAGCGGGCTCAACATGGGGGACGCCGGGGAGCAGTACTTC | TRBV6-5 | 15 | . | TRBJ2-7 | .
CASSLRTANTEAFF | TGTGCCAGCAGCTTACGGACAGCCAACACTGAAGCTTTCTTT | TRBV7-2 | 14 | . | TRBJ1-1 | .
CASAGLGTYTDTQYF | TGTGCCAGTGCGGGACTCGGAACCTACACAGATACGCAGTATTTT | TRBV19 | 15 | . | TRBJ2-3 | .
CASSPRENTEAFF | TGTGCCAGCAGCCCCCGGGAAAACACTGAAGCTTTCTTT | TRBV7-3 | 13 | . | TRBJ1-1 | once
CASRRLAGTREQFF | TGCGCCAGCAGGCGACTAGCGGGGACTAGGGAGCAGTTCTTC | TRBV5-1 | 14 | TRBD2 | TRBJ2-1 | .
CASSPQGAVGYGYTF | TGTGCCAGCAGTCCTCAAGGGGCGGTGGGCTATGGCTACACCTTC | TRBV2 | 15 | . | TRBJ1-2 | .
CSDRDGGTLGYTF | TGCAGCGACCGGGACGGAGGAACTTTAGGCTACACCTTC | TRBV29-1 | 13 | . | TRBJ1-2 | .
CASNPLSNTGELFF | TGTGCCAGCAACCCTCTTTCGAACACCGGGGAGCTGTTTTTT | TRBV18 | 14 | . | TRBJ2-2 | .
CAISESLGEKLFF | TGTGCCATCAGTGAGTCGCTGGGTGAAAAACTGTTTTTT | TRBV10-3 | 13 | . | TRBJ1-4 | .
CASSLARGRNEQFF | TGTGCCAGCAGCTTAGCCAGGGGGCGGAATGAGCAGTTCTTC | TRBV11-2 | 14 | TRBD1 | TRBJ2-1 | .
CASSQERGDPMNTEAFF | TGCGCCAGCAGCCAAGAGAGAGGGGACCCCATGAACACTGAAGCTTTCTTT | TRBV4-1 | 17 | . | TRBJ1-1 | .